A single sample gave rise to the 10 T cell receptor beta chains below, sequenced in a study of CD4 T cells in relation to SARS-CoV-2 and coronaviruses (dated by TCRdb to the early 2020s). The library was obtained by the immunoSEQ multiplex PCR assay. The immuneACCESS repertoire file appears here via TCRdb, limited to in-frame rearrangements. These files lack a portion of the clones; in checked studies, under half of the deficit traces to unresolved V genes, and the cause of the others is not known. The sample table shows around 20,000 clones, and approximately 70% are seen once. The ten largest clonotypes hold 20% to 25% of the sample. These receptors have no known antigen. CD4+ T cells from unexposed donors were collected before the COVID-19 pandemic (2011-2018). The EasySep CD4+ T cell isolation kit was used to isolate CD4+ T cells once the cultures had run for ten to eleven days. The sequencing sample was made of CD4+ T cells from PBMCs, cultured in vitro. These receptor sequences come from a human donor in good health.

This clone was detected a few times. The chain is built from TRBV5-1 and TRBJ1-2; D gene ambiguous. This CDR3 spans 13 amino acids. Trimming removed 4 bases from V and 8 bases from J, with 15 bases in between. Per germline, CDR1 SGHRS and CDR2 YFSETQ. CDR3 residues: CASSLEGMGGYTF. The CDR3 DNA reads TGCGCCAGCAGCCTTGAGGGAATGGGAGGCTACACCTTC.

J is TRBJ2-1 and V is TRBV7-2, with 7 positions matching TRBD1. The CDR3 sequence is 15 residues long. V was pared by 5 bases and J by 5 bases, with 9 bases of the junction left unmatched. Germline V CDR1 and CDR2: SGHTA, FQGNSA. In DNA form, the CDR3 reads TGTGCCAGCAGCCCAATCCTCGGGACAGACAATGAGCAGTTCTTC. This gives the protein CASSPILGTDNEQFF.

This sequence joins TRBV18 and TRBJ2-2; D unresolved. Per the germline V gene, CDR1 is KGHSH and CDR2 is LQKENI. V dropped 2 bases and J dropped 4 bases, with 5 bases sitting between them. This CDR3 spans 13 amino acids. The CDR3 sequence: CASSPSGTGELFF. The CDR3 bases are TGTGCCAGCTCACCATCCGGCACCGGGGAGCTGTTTTTT. The whole variable domain, remainder taken from reference TRBV18 and TRBJ2-2, is NAGVMQNPRHLVRRRGQEARLRCSPMKGHSHVYWYRQLPEEGLKFMVYLQKENIIDESGMPKERFSAEFPKEGPSILRIQQVVRGDSAAYFCASSPSGTGELFFGEGSRLTVL.

CDR3 sequence (DNA): TGTGCCAGTGGGAGCGTCTATGGCTACACCTTC. The encoded protein is CASGSVYGYTF. The chain employs TRBV19 and TRBJ1-2; D gene uncertain. Per germline, CDR1 LNHDA and CDR2 SQIVND (reference sequence). With 8 bases removed from V and 4 bases from J, the gap between germline ends came to 8 bases. This CDR3 comprises 11 residues.

The chain links TRBV2 to TRBJ1-2; D not certain. The CDR3 consists of 15 residues. V shed 7 bases and J shed 2 bases, with 17 bases lying between them. CDR1 and CDR2 (germline): SNHLY, FYNNEI. CDR3 region: CASTPGGRPNYGYTF. For the CDR3, the DNA is TGTGCCAGCACGCCCGGTGGGCGGCCCAACTATGGCTACACCTTC. Variable domain in full (rest from reference TRBV2 and TRBJ1-2): EPEVTQTPSHQVTQMGQEVILRCVPISNHLYFYWYRQILGQKVEFLVSFYNNEISEKSEIFDDQFSVERPDGSNFTLKIRSTKLEDSAMYFCASTPGGRPNYGYTFGSGTRLTVV.

This sequence joins TRBV12-3 or TRBV12-4 and TRBJ1-2; no firm D call. CDR3 length equals 13 residues. Deletions cut 0 bases from V and 6 bases from J, with 8 bases between. CDR3 residues: CASSLAGADGYTF. CDR3 sequence (DNA): TGTGCCAGCAGTTTAGCAGGTGCAGATGGCTACACCTTC.

This chain connects TRBV12-3 or TRBV12-4 to TRBJ1-5, with D uncertain. Trimming took 6 bases from V and 4 from J, leaving 7 bases between them. CDR3 length: 12 amino acids. CDR3 sequence (DNA): TGTGCCAGCAGCCCCTCAAATCAGCCCCAGCATTTT. Amino acid sequence: CASSPSNQPQHF.

The chain carries TRBV3-1 (or the pseudogene TRBV3-2) and TRBJ2-2; D may be TRBD1 or TRBD2 (6 bases each). The CDR3 extends over 17 amino acids. CDR1 LGHDT and CDR2 YNNKEL come from the germline V gene (reference sequence). V lost 2 bases to trimming and J lost 1 base, with 14 bases between them. Here the CDR3 reads CASSQPFKGGNTGELFF. The DNA for the CDR3 is TGTGCCAGCAGCCAACCATTCAAGGGGGGGAACACCGGGGAGCTGTTTTTT.

The rearrangement links TRBV29-1 to TRBJ1-4; 7 positions match TRBD1. From germline, CDR1 is SQVTM and CDR2 ANQGSEA. Trimming cost V 2 bases and J 5 bases; bases outside gene matches: 14. This CDR3 is 17 amino acids long. The CDR3 loop is CSVESWGGTDLNEKLFF. In DNA, the CDR3 is TGCAGCGTTGAATCCTGGGGGGGGACAGATTTAAATGAAAAACTGTTTTTT.

The chain is built from TRBV4-1 and TRBJ1-3, with TRBD1 matching 9 bases. The CDR3 contains 17 residues. The J segment lost 3 bases and the V segment lost 3 bases, leaving 9 bases of the junction unmatched. Germline CDR1 and CDR2: MGHRA and YSYEKL. CDR3 bases: TGCGCCAGCAGCCAGCAGCCTTGGGACAGGGTTGGAAACACCATATATTTT. Residues: CASSQQPWDRVGNTIYF.